Sequencing of this TCR beta chain was carried out in a study of OX40 agonist ivuxolimab in advanced cancers. Findings and caveats of the study: At doses 0.1 to 3.0 mg/kg, CD4+ and CD8+ clones expanded. The average count of expanded clones was higher among CD8+ T cells than among CD4+.

In regard to this clone: Its antigen is undetermined.

The repertoire was sequenced with immunoSEQ multiplex PCR; TCRdb's copy has only in-frame clones and lacks some. Found here are more than 55,000 clones, approximately 81% of them singletons; the top ten hold 5%. CDR1 is MGHRA, CDR2 YSYEKL, per germline. The CDR3 has 14 amino acids. V gave up 4 bases and J gave up 7 bases, with 14 bases separating them. The input for sequencing was CD4+ or CD8+ T cells sorted from blood, taken in a trial of the OX40 agonist ivuxolimab. The source is an adult with an advanced solid tumor such as melanoma, head and neck, liver or kidney cancer. The chain is built from TRBV4-1 and TRBJ1-5; D may be TRBD1 (5 bases). The DNA of the CDR3 is TGCGCCAGCAGCCGTCAGGGTACGTTGCAGCCCCAGCATTTT. This gives the protein CASSRQGTLQPQHF.